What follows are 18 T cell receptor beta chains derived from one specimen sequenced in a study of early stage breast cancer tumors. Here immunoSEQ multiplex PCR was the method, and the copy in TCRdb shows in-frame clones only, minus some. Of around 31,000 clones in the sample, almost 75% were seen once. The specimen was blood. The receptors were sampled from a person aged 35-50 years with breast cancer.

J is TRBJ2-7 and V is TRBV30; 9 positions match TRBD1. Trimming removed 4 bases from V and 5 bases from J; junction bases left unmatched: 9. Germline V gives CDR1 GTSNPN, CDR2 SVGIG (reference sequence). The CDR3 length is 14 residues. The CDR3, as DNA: TGTGCCTGGACTACCGGACAGGGGCTGGACGAGCAGTACTTC. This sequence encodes CAWTTGQGLDEQYF.

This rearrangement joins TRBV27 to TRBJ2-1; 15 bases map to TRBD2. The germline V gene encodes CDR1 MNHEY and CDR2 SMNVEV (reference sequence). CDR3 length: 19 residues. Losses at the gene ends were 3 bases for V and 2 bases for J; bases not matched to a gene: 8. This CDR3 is CASSFPGLAGGGAYNEQFF. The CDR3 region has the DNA TGTGCCAGCAGTTTCCCGGGACTAGCGGGAGGAGGGGCCTACAATGAGCAGTTCTTC.

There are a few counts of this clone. The CDR3 sequence is CASSRQFPNTGELFF. The DNA for the CDR3 is TGTGCCAGCAGCCGACAGTTCCCGAACACCGGGGAGCTGTTTTTT. The rearrangement joins TRBV13 to TRBJ2-2; D is perhaps TRBD1 (5 bases). Trimming pared 5 bases from V and 0 bases from J, leaving 10 bases between. The length of the CDR3 is 15 residues. CDR1 is PRHDT, CDR2 FYEKMQ, per germline (reference sequence).

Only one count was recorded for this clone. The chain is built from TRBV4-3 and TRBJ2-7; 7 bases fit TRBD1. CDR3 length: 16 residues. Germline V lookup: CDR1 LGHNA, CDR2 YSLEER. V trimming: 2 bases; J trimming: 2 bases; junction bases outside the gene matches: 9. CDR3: CASSQKAGTVPYEQYF. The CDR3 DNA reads TGCGCCAGCAGCCAAAAAGCCGGGACAGTCCCCTACGAGCAGTACTTC.

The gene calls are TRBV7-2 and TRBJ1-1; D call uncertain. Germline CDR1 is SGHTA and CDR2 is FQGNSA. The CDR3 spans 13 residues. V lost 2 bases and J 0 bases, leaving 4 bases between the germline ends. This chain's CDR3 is CASSLHVNTEAFF. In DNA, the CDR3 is TGTGCCAGCAGCTTACACGTGAACACTGAAGCTTTCTTT.

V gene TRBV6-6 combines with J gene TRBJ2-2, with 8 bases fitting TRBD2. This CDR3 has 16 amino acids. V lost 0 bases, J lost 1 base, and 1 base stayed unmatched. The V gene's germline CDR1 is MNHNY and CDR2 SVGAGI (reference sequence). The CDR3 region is CASSYSTSGNTGELFF. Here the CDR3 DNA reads TGTGCCAGCAGTTACTCAACTAGCGGGAACACCGGGGAGCTGTTTTTT.

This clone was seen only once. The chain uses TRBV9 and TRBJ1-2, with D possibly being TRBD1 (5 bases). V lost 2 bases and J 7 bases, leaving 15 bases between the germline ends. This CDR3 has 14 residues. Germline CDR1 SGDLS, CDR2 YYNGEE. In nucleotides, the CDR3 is TGTGCCAGCAGCGTCGGGACCACAGCAACTGGCTACACCTTC. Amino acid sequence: CASSVGTTATGYTF.

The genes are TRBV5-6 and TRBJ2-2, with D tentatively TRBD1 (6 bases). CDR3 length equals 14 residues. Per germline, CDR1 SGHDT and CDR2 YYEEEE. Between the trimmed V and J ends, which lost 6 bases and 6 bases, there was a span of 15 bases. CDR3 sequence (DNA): TGTGCCAGCAACCCAGGGGTTTTCGCCGGGGAGCTGTTTTTT. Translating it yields CASNPGVFAGELFF.

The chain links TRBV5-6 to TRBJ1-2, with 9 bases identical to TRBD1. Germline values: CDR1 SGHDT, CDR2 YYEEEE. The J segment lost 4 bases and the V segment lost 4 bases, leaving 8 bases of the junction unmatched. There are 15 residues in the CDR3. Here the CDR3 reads CASSGNRGLRYGYTF. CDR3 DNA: TGTGCCAGCAGCGGTAACAGGGGGCTGCGCTATGGCTACACCTTC.

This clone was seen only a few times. In nucleotides, the CDR3 is TGTGCCACCAGCAGGGACTGGAGGGGCTACACCTTC. Amino acids: CATSRDWRGYTF. The chain combines TRBV15 with TRBJ1-2; D call uncertain. Germline values: CDR1 LNHNV, CDR2 YYDKDF (reference sequence). Trimming removed 3 bases from V and 8 bases from J, with 10 bases in between. The CDR3 is made up of 12 amino acids.

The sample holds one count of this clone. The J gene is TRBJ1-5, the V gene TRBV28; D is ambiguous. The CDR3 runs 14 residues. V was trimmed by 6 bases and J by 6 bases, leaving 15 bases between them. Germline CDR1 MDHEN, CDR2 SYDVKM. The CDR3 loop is CASSSPSRIQPQHF. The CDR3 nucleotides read TGTGCCAGCAGCTCACCGAGTCGGATTCAGCCCCAGCATTTT.

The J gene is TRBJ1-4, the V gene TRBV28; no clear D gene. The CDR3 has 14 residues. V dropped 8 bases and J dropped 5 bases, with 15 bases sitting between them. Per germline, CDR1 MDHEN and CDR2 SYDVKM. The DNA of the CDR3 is TGTGCCAGCTCCCCACAGCCCAACAATGAAAAACTGTTTTTT. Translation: CASSPQPNNEKLFF.

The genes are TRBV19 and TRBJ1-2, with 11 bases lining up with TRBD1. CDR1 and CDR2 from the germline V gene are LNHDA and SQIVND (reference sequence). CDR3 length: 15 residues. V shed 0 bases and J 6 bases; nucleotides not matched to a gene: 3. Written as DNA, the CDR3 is TGTGCCAGTAGTATAGAGGACAGGGGGCGGAATGGCTACACCTTC. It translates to CASSIEDRGRNGYTF. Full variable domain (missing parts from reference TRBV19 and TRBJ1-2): DGGITQSPKYLFRKEGQNVTLSCEQNLNHDAMYWYRQDPGQGLRLIYYSQIVNDFQKGDIAEGYSVSREKKESFPLTVTSAQKNPTAFYLCASSIEDRGRNGYTFGSGTRLTVV.

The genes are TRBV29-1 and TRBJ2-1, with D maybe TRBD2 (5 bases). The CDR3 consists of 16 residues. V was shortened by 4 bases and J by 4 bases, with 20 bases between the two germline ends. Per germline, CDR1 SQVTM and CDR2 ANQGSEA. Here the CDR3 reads CSVAGGASLRYNEQFF. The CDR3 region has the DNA TGCAGCGTTGCCGGAGGTGCTAGCTTAAGATACAATGAGCAGTTCTTC.

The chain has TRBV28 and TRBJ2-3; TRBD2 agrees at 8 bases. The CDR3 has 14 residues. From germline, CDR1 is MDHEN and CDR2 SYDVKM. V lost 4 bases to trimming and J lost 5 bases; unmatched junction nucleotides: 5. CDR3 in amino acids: CASSSLADRDTQYF. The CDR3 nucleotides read TGTGCCAGCAGTTCACTAGCGGACCGAGATACGCAGTATTTT. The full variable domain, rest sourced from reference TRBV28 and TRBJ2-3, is DVKVTQSSRYLVKRTGEKVFLECVQDMDHENMFWYRQDPGLGLRLIYFSYDVKMKEKGDIPEGYSVSREKKERFSLILESASTNQTSMYLCASSSLADRDTQYFGPGTRLTVL.

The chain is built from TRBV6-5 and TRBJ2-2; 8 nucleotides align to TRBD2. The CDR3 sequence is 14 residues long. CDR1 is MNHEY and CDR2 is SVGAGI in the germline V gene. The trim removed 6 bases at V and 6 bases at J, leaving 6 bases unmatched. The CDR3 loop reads CASRREGSSGELFF. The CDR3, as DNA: TGTGCCAGCAGACGGGAGGGTTCATCCGGGGAGCTGTTTTTT.

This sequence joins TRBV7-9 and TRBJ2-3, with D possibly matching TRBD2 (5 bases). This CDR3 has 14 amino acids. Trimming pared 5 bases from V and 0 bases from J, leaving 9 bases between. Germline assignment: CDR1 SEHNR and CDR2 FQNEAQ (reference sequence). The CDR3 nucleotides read TGTGCCAGCAGCCCGGACTTCAGCACAGATACGCAGTATTTT. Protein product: CASSPDFSTDTQYF.

The CDR3 nucleotides read TGTGCCAGTAGTATATATGTCGGATTTGACTACGAGCAGTACTTC. It translates to CASSIYVGFDYEQYF. The V gene is TRBV19, the J gene TRBJ2-7; D not resolved. Germline lookup yields CDR1 LNHDA and CDR2 SQIVND (reference sequence). The CDR3 totals 15 residues. V was trimmed by 2 bases and J by 3 bases, leaving 14 bases between them.